The TCR beta chain under discussion was sequenced for a study of T cells in Graves' hyperthyroidism and ophthalmopathy. The PBMCs had their origin in approximately 10 ml of fresh peripheral blood. On this clonotype itself: The antigen is not known.

Researchers took RNA transcripts and amplified the TCR beta CDR3 regions from them. The TCR CDR3 first-round RT-PCR relied on the HTBI primer set. TCRdb re-called the multiplex PCR reads through MiXCR, storing one row per CDR3 protein. The data contain 140,000 or so distinct CDR3 sequences, approximately 24% of them singletons. Trimming pared 11 bases from V and 13 bases from J, leaving 26 bases between. Germline CDR1 and CDR2: MNHNS and SASEGT. This CDR3 comprises 13 residues. Findings and limits, study-wide: By a 13 V-J model, ophthalmopathy was set apart from stable hyperthyroidism.

The clonotype was recovered from a woman in her forties or fifties with Graves' hyperthyroidism that later progressed to Graves' ophthalmopathy. The chain joins TRBV6-1 to TRBJ1-2; TRBD1 might be the D (6 bases). The material sequenced was blood. The CDR3 loop reads CAATGKPAIVVTF. CDR3 sequence (DNA): TGTGCCGCAACAGGGAAGCCAGCAATAGTCGTCACCTTC.